A selection of T cell receptor beta chains follows, all from one sample in a study of blood T cells in healthy people across ages. TCRdb re-called the 5' RACE reads through MiXCR, storing one row per CDR3 protein. The sample records some 1.5 million distinct CDR3 sequences, about 42% being singletons. The sample consisted of blood. The source of these receptors is a woman aged 18-35 years in good health. Each CDR3 is given with its conserved first and last residue. The D gene is left open where the match is weak. Clone size, where shown, is once, few, many, or a class for clones that have expanded.

d_gene	v_gene	abundance	j_gene	CDR3nt	CDR3aa
NA	TRBV7-3	NA	TRBJ2-1	TGTGCCAGCAGCTTCTCCGCCTTACCCTACAATGAGCAGTTCTTC	CASSFSALPYNEQFF
TRBD1	TRBV7-9	few	TRBJ2-7	TGTGCCAGCAGCGGACAGGGGATACTAGCCTACGAGCAGTACTTC	CASSGQGILAYEQYF
NA	TRBV5-5	few	TRBJ1-4	TGTGCCAGCAGCTTGGGGTCGGGACGGTCGAATGAAAAACTGTTTTTT	CASSLGSGRSNEKLFF
TRBD1	TRBV29-1	few	TRBJ1-1	TGCAGCGTTGAGCACAGGGGATCGAACACTGAAGCTTTCTTT	CSVEHRGSNTEAFF
NA	TRBV7-2	NA	TRBJ2-7	TGTGCCAGCAGCTCACCCGTTGGCTACGAGCAGTACTTC	CASSSPVGYEQYF
TRBD1	TRBV2	NA	TRBJ2-1	TGTGCCAGTGGACAGGGTCCCAATGAGCAGTTCTTC	CASGQGPNEQFF
NA	TRBV6-2/TRBV6-3	once	TRBJ2-7	TGTGCCAGCAGTTACTCGCTGCGGCCTCCCTACAATGAGCAGTACTTC	CASSYSLRPPYNEQYF
TRBD1	TRBV15	NA	TRBJ1-5	TGTGCCACCAGCGGAGGGACAGCCAGCAATCAGCCCCAGCATTTT	CATSGGTASNQPQHF
TRBD1	TRBV12-3/TRBV12-4	few	TRBJ2-3	TGTGCCAGCGGGGACAGAAACACAGATACGCAGTATTTT	CASGDRNTDTQYF
NA	TRBV6-6	NA	TRBJ2-2	TGTGCCAGCAGTCTCACCTGGGCGCCGACGAACACCGGGGAGCTGTTTTTT	CASSLTWAPTNTGELFF
NA	TRBV2	few	TRBJ2-7	TGTGCCGGAGGGCGGGATACCTACGAGCAGTACTTC	CAGGRDTYEQYF
TRBD1	TRBV28	NA	TRBJ1-2	TGTACCAGCATACAGGGGGCCTTTGGCTACACCTTC	CTSIQGAFGYTF
NA	TRBV6-1	NA	TRBJ2-3	TGTGCCAGCAGTGCGGCGGGGCGCAGAGATACGCAGTATTTT	CASSAAGRRDTQYF
TRBD2	TRBV10-3	few	TRBJ2-5	TGTGCCATCAGTGAGTCCGGGACTAGCGGGAAAGAGACCCAGTACTTC	CAISESGTSGKETQYF
TRBD1	TRBV20-1	NA	TRBJ1-2	TGCAGTGCTAGATACGCGGGACAGGGACCTTCTAACTATGGCTACACCTTC	CSARYAGQGPSNYGYTF
NA	TRBV25-1	NA	TRBJ2-7	TGTGCCAGCAGTGATTCTTGGCGGGACAGCAAGTACGAGCAGTACTTC	CASSDSWRDSKYEQYF
TRBD2	TRBV18	NA	TRBJ2-5	TGTGCCAGCTCCCGTAACGGGGGGAATCAAGAGACCCAGTACTTC	CASSRNGGNQETQYF
TRBD1	TRBV7-9	few	TRBJ2-5	TGTGCCAGCAGTCCCCCGGGACAGGGACCGGAGACCCAGTACTTC	CASSPPGQGPETQYF
NA	TRBV25-1	few	TRBJ2-7	TGTGCCAGCAGTGGGGTAGGGGACACGTCCTACGAGCAGTACTTC	CASSGVGDTSYEQYF
TRBD2	TRBV7-2	many	TRBJ2-3	TGTGCCAGCAGCCCAGGGACTAGCAATACGCAGTATTTT	CASSPGTSNTQYF
TRBD2	TRBV7-9	few	TRBJ2-3	TGTGCCAGCAGCTCGGGACTACACACAGATACGCAGTATTTT	CASSSGLHTDTQYF
NA	TRBV6-6	NA	TRBJ1-1	TGTGCCAGCAGTTACGGACAACCCACTGAAGCTTTCTTT	CASSYGQPTEAFF
TRBD1	TRBV29-1	few	TRBJ2-1	TGCAGCGCCCGACAGGGGTCTAGCTCCTACAATGAGCAGTTCTTC	CSARQGSSSYNEQFF
TRBD2	TRBV4-1	NA	TRBJ2-3	TGCGCCAGCAGCCACTCCGGGAGGCTAGCGCTTAACACAGATACGCAGTATTTT	CASSHSGRLALNTDTQYF
TRBD2	TRBV12-3/TRBV12-4	NA	TRBJ2-5	TGTGCCAGCAGTACGCGGGGGGCTCGAGAGACCCAGTACTTC	CASSTRGARETQYF
TRBD1	TRBV10-3	NA	TRBJ2-1	TGTGCCATCAGTGAAGGGTCGACAGGGGTCTACAATGAGCAGTTCTTC	CAISEGSTGVYNEQFF
NA	TRBV6-5	few	TRBJ2-7	TGCGCCAGCAGTTACTTTTCCGACAGCTCCTACGAGCAGTACTTC	CASSYFSDSSYEQYF
NA	TRBV24-1	NA	TRBJ2-2	TGTGCCACCAGTGATTTGCCGACCGGGGAGCTGTTTTTT	CATSDLPTGELFF
TRBD2	TRBV6-2/TRBV6-3	NA	TRBJ2-1	TGTGCCAGCAGTTACACCCCAAGCGGGGGCACCGACAATGAGCAGTTCTTC	CASSYTPSGGTDNEQFF
NA	TRBV4-1	NA	TRBJ2-3	TGCGCCAGCAGCCAAAGGAACAAGGGGTCCACAGATACGCAGTATTTT	CASSQRNKGSTDTQYF
NA	TRBV5-1	NA	TRBJ1-2	TGCGCCAGCAGCTTGGGGTCCTCGGGCTATGGCTACACCTTC	CASSLGSSGYGYTF
TRBD2	TRBV29-1	NA	TRBJ2-3	TGCAGCGTTGAGGCGGGGGGGACAACTAGCACAGATACGCAGTATTTT	CSVEAGGTTSTDTQYF
NA	TRBV5-1	NA	TRBJ1-2	TGCGCCAGCAGCCGCCGGCACGGCAACTATGGCTACACCTTC	CASSRRHGNYGYTF
NA	TRBV18	many	TRBJ1-1	TGTGCCAGCTCAGGTCAGGCGAACACTGAAGCTTTCTTT	CASSGQANTEAFF
NA	TRBV27	many	TRBJ1-4	TGTGCCAGCAGCCCCCAGCAGCAGGTTAGAGGCGAAAAACTGTTTTTT	CASSPQQQVRGEKLFF
TRBD1	TRBV6-6	NA	TRBJ1-1	TGTGCCAGCAGTTTTGGGGACAGGGGCACTGAAGCTTTCTTT	CASSFGDRGTEAFF
TRBD1	TRBV6-5	NA	TRBJ1-1	TGTGCCAGCAGTTACTTCAGGGGGCGCATGAACACTGAAGCTTTCTTT	CASSYFRGRMNTEAFF
TRBD2	TRBV7-2	once	TRBJ2-2	TGTGCCAGCAGCTCTCTTCTAGCGGGAGGTCGGGCGGGGGAGCTGTTTTTT	CASSSLLAGGRAGELFF
NA	TRBV20-1	NA	TRBJ2-1	TGCAGTGCTAGAGATCTAACGGCTACCTACGAGCAGTTCTTC	CSARDLTATYEQFF
NA	TRBV12-3/TRBV12-4	NA	TRBJ1-2	TGTGCCAGCAGGCCTGGGAGTCTTAACTATGGCTACACCTTC	CASRPGSLNYGYTF
TRBD1	TRBV25-1	NA	TRBJ2-1	TGTGCCAGCAGTGACAGTCGGACAGGCTCCTACAATGAGCAGTTCTTC	CASSDSRTGSYNEQFF
TRBD1	TRBV6-5	few	TRBJ1-6	TGTGCCAGCAGGAGACAGGGGAACAATAATTCACCCCTCCACTTT	CASRRQGNNNSPLHF
TRBD2	TRBV9	few	TRBJ2-7	TGTGCCAGCAGCGTTTGGAGTTCGGGACTAGCGGACAATGAGCAGTACTTC	CASSVWSSGLADNEQYF